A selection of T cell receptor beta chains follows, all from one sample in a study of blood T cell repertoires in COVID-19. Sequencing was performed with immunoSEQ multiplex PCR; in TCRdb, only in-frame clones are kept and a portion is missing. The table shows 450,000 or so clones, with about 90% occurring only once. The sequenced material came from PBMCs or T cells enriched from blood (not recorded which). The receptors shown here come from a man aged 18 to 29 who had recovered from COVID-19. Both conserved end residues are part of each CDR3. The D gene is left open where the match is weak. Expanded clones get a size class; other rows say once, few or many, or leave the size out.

CDR3 DNA: TGTGCCAGCACCGGAGGACAGTCCGGTGAAACTTTCTTT
CDR3 protein: CASTGGQSGETFF
D gene: -
clone size: once
V gene: TRBV2
J gene: TRBJ1-1

CDR3 DNA: TGTGCCAGCAGACCCCCATTTGACAGGGGCTACGAGCAGTACTTC
CDR3 protein: CASRPPFDRGYEQYF
D gene: TRBD1
clone size: -
V gene: TRBV28
J gene: TRBJ2-7

CDR3 DNA: TGCGCCAGCAGCCTATCAGGGGGTCACGATGAAAAACTGTTTTTT
CDR3 protein: CASSLSGGHDEKLFF
D gene: TRBD1
clone size: -
V gene: TRBV5-1
J gene: TRBJ1-4

CDR3 DNA: TGTGCCAGCAGTTCTTGGATAATACAGCTCAAAGAGACCCAGTACTTC
CDR3 protein: CASSSWIIQLKETQYF
D gene: -
clone size: -
V gene: TRBV28
J gene: TRBJ2-5

CDR3 DNA: TGTGCCAGCAGACTAGCGGGAGGGCCTGAGCAGTTCTTC
CDR3 protein: CASRLAGGPEQFF
D gene: TRBD2
clone size: -
V gene: TRBV7-8
J gene: TRBJ2-1

CDR3 DNA: TGCAGCGTTGTGGGAGGACCCGGGGAGCTGTTTTTT
CDR3 protein: CSVVGGPGELFF
D gene: -
clone size: few
V gene: TRBV29-1
J gene: TRBJ2-2

CDR3 DNA: TGTGCCAGCAGCTTCGGGACAGGAGGTAACACTGAAGCTTTCTTT
CDR3 protein: CASSFGTGGNTEAFF
D gene: TRBD1
clone size: -
V gene: TRBV7-9
J gene: TRBJ1-1

CDR3 DNA: TGTGCCAGCAGCCAATCTTGGAACCTTACTAGCGGGGGGATCCCGTACCAAGAGACCCAGTACTTC
CDR3 protein: CASSQSWNLTSGGIPYQETQYF
D gene: TRBD2
clone size: -
V gene: TRBV4-2
J gene: TRBJ2-5

CDR3 DNA: TGTGCCAGCAGCCGTTTAGTCGGCACCGGGGAGCTGTTTTTT
CDR3 protein: CASSRLVGTGELFF
D gene: -
clone size: -
V gene: TRBV28
J gene: TRBJ2-2

CDR3 DNA: TGTGCCAGCAGCCTACCGGGGGGCTCTGGAAACACCATATATTTT
CDR3 protein: CASSLPGGSGNTIYF
D gene: -
clone size: -
V gene: TRBV7-9
J gene: TRBJ1-3

CDR3 DNA: TGTGCCACCAGCAGAGATGGGACAGGGAAAAGGAGCTCCTATAATTCACCCCTCCACTTT
CDR3 protein: CATSRDGTGKRSSYNSPLHF
D gene: TRBD1
clone size: -
V gene: TRBV15
J gene: TRBJ1-6

CDR3 DNA: TGCGCCAGCAGCGCCGGACTAGCGGGAGGGAATGAGCAGTTCTTC
CDR3 protein: CASSAGLAGGNEQFF
D gene: TRBD2
clone size: -
V gene: TRBV5-1
J gene: TRBJ2-1

CDR3 DNA: TGTGCCAGTAGTATTAGAGGTCGGCCCGTATTGAGGGACACCGGGGAGCTGTTTTTT
CDR3 protein: CASSIRGRPVLRDTGELFF
D gene: -
clone size: -
V gene: TRBV19
J gene: TRBJ2-2

CDR3 DNA: TGTGCCAGCAGCTTAGCCGCGGGGGGACCTAGCACAGATACGCAGTATTTT
CDR3 protein: CASSLAAGGPSTDTQYF
D gene: TRBD2
clone size: -
V gene: TRBV11-3
J gene: TRBJ2-3

CDR3 DNA: TGCAGCGTCGGTCTTTTTCGCCTAGCTTCGGATGAGCAGTTCTTC
CDR3 protein: CSVGLFRLASDEQFF
D gene: -
clone size: -
V gene: TRBV29-1
J gene: TRBJ2-1

CDR3 DNA: TGTGCCAGCTCGCCTGGGACAGGGGGAGGCAATCAGCCCCAGCATTTT
CDR3 protein: CASSPGTGGGNQPQHF
D gene: TRBD1
clone size: -
V gene: TRBV18
J gene: TRBJ1-5

CDR3 DNA: TGCGCCAGCAGCCGGACAGGGCCTGGAAACACCATATATTTT
CDR3 protein: CASSRTGPGNTIYF
D gene: TRBD1
clone size: -
V gene: TRBV5-1
J gene: TRBJ1-3

CDR3 DNA: TGTGCCAGCAGTTTTCAGAGACTCAATTCACCCCTCCACTTT
CDR3 protein: CASSFQRLNSPLHF
D gene: -
clone size: -
V gene: TRBV27
J gene: TRBJ1-6

CDR3 DNA: TGTGCCAGCAGCGTCGGGGGTCACGGAACGTCCTATAATTCACCCCTCCACTTT
CDR3 protein: CASSVGGHGTSYNSPLHF
D gene: -
clone size: -
V gene: TRBV9
J gene: TRBJ1-6

CDR3 DNA: TGTGCCAGCAGTTTTCTTAATTCACCCCTCCACTTT
CDR3 protein: CASSFLNSPLHF
D gene: -
clone size: -
V gene: TRBV12-3/TRBV12-4
J gene: TRBJ1-6

CDR3 DNA: TGTGCCTGGAGTTTCAGACAGGATTTGGGCTACACCTTC
CDR3 protein: CAWSFRQDLGYTF
D gene: -
clone size: -
V gene: TRBV30
J gene: TRBJ1-2

CDR3 DNA: TGTGCCAGCAGCTTACCGGGACTAGCGAGAGAGCAGTACTTC
CDR3 protein: CASSLPGLAREQYF
D gene: TRBD2
clone size: -
V gene: TRBV11-2
J gene: TRBJ2-7

CDR3 DNA: TGCGCCAGCAGCGGTGTAGAGAGGAACACTGAAGCTTTCTTT
CDR3 protein: CASSGVERNTEAFF
D gene: -
clone size: -
V gene: TRBV5-1
J gene: TRBJ1-1

CDR3 DNA: TGTGCCAGCAGCCAAAAGGGGGCTCGCACTGAAGCTTTCTTT
CDR3 protein: CASSQKGARTEAFF
D gene: TRBD1
clone size: -
V gene: TRBV3-1/TRBV3-2
J gene: TRBJ1-1

CDR3 DNA: TGTGCCAGTAGTACAACACAGACCCGGAACACTGAAGCTTTCTTT
CDR3 protein: CASSTTQTRNTEAFF
D gene: -
clone size: -
V gene: TRBV19
J gene: TRBJ1-1

CDR3 DNA: TGTGCCAGCAGCTTAGTAGGACAGGGATTGGACACTGAAGCTTTCTTT
CDR3 protein: CASSLVGQGLDTEAFF
D gene: TRBD1
clone size: -
V gene: TRBV11-1
J gene: TRBJ1-1

CDR3 DNA: TGCGCCAGCAGCCCTAGCGGGATACCTACAGATACGCAGTATTTT
CDR3 protein: CASSPSGIPTDTQYF
D gene: TRBD2
clone size: -
V gene: TRBV5-1
J gene: TRBJ2-3

CDR3 DNA: TGTGCCAGCAGCGTTATAGCGGGAGAGGGCAATGAGCAGTTCTTC
CDR3 protein: CASSVIAGEGNEQFF
D gene: TRBD2
clone size: -
V gene: TRBV2
J gene: TRBJ2-1